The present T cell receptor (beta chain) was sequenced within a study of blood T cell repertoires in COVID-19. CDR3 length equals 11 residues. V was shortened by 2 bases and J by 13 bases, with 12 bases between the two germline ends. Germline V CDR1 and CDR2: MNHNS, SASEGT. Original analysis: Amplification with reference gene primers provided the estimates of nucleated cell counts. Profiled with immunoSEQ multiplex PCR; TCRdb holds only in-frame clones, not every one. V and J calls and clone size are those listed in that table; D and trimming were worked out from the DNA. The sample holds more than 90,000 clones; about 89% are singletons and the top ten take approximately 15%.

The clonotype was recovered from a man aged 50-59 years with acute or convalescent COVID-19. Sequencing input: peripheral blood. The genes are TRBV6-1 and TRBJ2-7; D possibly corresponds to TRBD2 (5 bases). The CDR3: CASSELAPAYF. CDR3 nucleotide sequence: TGTGCCAGCAGTGAACTAGCCCCAGCCTACTTC.